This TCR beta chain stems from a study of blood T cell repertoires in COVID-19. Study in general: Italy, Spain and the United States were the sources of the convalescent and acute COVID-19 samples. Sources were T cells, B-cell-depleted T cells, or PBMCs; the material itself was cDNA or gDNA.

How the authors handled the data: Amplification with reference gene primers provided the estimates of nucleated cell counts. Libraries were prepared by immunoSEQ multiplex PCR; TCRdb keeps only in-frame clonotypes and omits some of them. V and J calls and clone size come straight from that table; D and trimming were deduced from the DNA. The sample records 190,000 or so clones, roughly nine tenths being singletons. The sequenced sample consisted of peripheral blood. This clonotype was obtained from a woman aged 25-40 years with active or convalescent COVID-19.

CDR3 sequence (DNA): TGTGCCACCGTGACAGGGATTTCAAATGAGCAGTTCTTC. Translation: CATVTGISNEQFF. The chain uses TRBV28 and TRBJ2-1; 7 bases match TRBD1. This CDR3 contains 13 residues. V lost 10 bases to trimming and J lost 7 bases; unmatched junction nucleotides: 10. The germline V gene encodes CDR1 MDHEN and CDR2 SYDVKM.